The clone carrying this T cell receptor beta chain showed up just a few times. What it recognizes is unknown. For the second PCR, which ran for 7 to 11 cycles, a sample-barcoded 5' primer and a J-beta primer mix were used. Each TCR beta cDNA got a 12-nucleotide random molecular identifier. TCRdb reanalysed the 5' RACE reads using MiXCR and keeps one entry per CDR3 protein. The table has around 820,000 distinct CDR3 sequences, 20% to 30% seen once. The germline V and J ends were trimmed by 6 bases and 0 bases, with 11 bases remaining between them. The CDR3 has 14 residues. From germline, CDR1 is DFQATT and CDR2 SNEGSKA (reference sequence). The data stem from a study of blood T cells in healthy people across ages. Points from the study as a whole: There were more naive CD4+ cells and higher diversity in long-lived donors than in aged donors. The percentage of naive T cells correlated strongly with TCR beta diversity.

The sample was also reused in another study, on T cells of mothers and their children. From that report: Unrelated mother-child pairs always had slightly, but never significantly, lower normalized overlap than related pairs.

V usage is TRBV20-1 and J usage is TRBJ2-2; D is perhaps TRBD1 (5 bases). The sequence derives from a boy younger than 18 in good health. The sequenced sample was blood. As DNA, the CDR3 is TGCAGTGCACCGCAGGGAACGAACACCGGGGAGCTGTTTTTT. Translated: CSAPQGTNTGELFF.